The present T cell receptor beta chain was sequenced within a study of blood T cell repertoires in COVID-19. Turning to the study itself: Samples representing acute and convalescent COVID-19 were sourced from the United States, Italy and Spain.

Participants came from about two dozen US areas, aged about 18 to 90 years. Libraries were prepared by immunoSEQ multiplex PCR; TCRdb keeps only in-frame clonotypes and omits some of them. The table includes 200,000 to 250,000 clones, 65% to 85% detected once. Material: PBMCs or T cells enriched from blood (not recorded which). The source is a man aged 30-40 years with acute COVID-19.

As DNA, the CDR3 is TGTGCCAGCACTAGCTCCTACAATGAGCAGTTCTTC. Its translation: CASTSSYNEQFF. The chain joins TRBV12-3 or TRBV12-4 to TRBJ2-1; D is unclear. Trimming stripped 7 bases from V and 0 bases from J, with 4 bases between. There are 12 residues in the CDR3.